A single sample gave rise to the 10 T cell receptor beta chains below, sequenced in a study of blood T cell repertoires in COVID-19. The table came from immunoSEQ multiplex PCR; TCRdb's copy has only in-frame clones and leaves some out. The sample lists under 85,000 clones, around four fifths seen once, with around two fifths in the top ten. Material: peripheral blood. These receptors came from a man aged 80 or over with active or convalescent COVID-19.

The chain combines TRBV30 with TRBJ1-5; D uncertain. Germline CDR1 reads GTSNPN; CDR2 reads SVGIG (reference sequence). The CDR3 has 14 residues. The V and J ends lost 2 bases and 3 bases respectively, with 11 bases between them. CDR3 in DNA: TGTGCCTGGAGTAAACAGCTAAACAATCAGCCCCAGCATTTT. Translated, it gives CAWSKQLNNQPQHF. Full variable domain (outside the CDR3, taken from reference TRBV30 and TRBJ1-5): SQTIHQWPATLVQPVGSPLSLECTVEGTSNPNLYWYRQAAGRGLQLLFYSVGIGQISSEVPQNLSASRPQDRQFILSSKKLLLSDSGFYLCAWSKQLNNQPQHFGDGTRLSIL.

The genes are TRBV4-1 and TRBJ1-3, with 10 nucleotides matching TRBD1. The CDR3 runs 15 residues. The V gene's germline CDR1 is MGHRA and CDR2 YSYEKL. V lost 3 bases, J lost 6 bases, and 5 bases stayed unmatched. The CDR3, as DNA: TGCGCCAGCAGCCAGCTAGGGACAGGGGTAAACACCATATATTTT. It specifies CASSQLGTGVNTIYF.

This chain joins TRBV5-1 and TRBJ2-5; 8 bases match TRBD2. CDR1 and CDR2 (germline): SGHRS, YFSETQ. V lost 2 bases to trimming and J lost 2 bases; unmatched junction nucleotides: 8. The CDR3 spans 16 residues. The CDR3 DNA reads as TGCGCCAGCAGCTTTGGGAGGGCGGGGGGACAAGAGACCCAGTACTTC. Its protein product is CASSFGRAGGQETQYF.

This chain connects TRBV19 to TRBJ2-7; 10 positions agree with TRBD2. The CDR3 length is 16 residues. V was pared by 5 bases and J by 0 bases, with 7 bases of the junction left unmatched. CDR1 is LNHDA and CDR2 is SQIVND in the germline V gene (reference sequence). The CDR3 reads CASSVSSGSRSYEQYF. The CDR3 coding sequence is TGTGCCAGTAGTGTCTCTAGCGGGAGCCGCTCCTACGAGCAGTACTTC.

V usage is TRBV19 and J usage is TRBJ2-3, with 9 bases fitting TRBD2. The CDR3 covers 14 residues. Germline CDR1 reads LNHDA; CDR2 reads SQIVND (reference sequence). V trimming: 7 bases; J trimming: 0 bases; junction bases outside the gene matches: 2. The DNA for the CDR3 is TGTGCCAGTAAGCGGGGGGAGAGCACAGATACGCAGTATTTT. Its translation: CASKRGESTDTQYF.

V and J are TRBV5-6 and TRBJ2-1, with TRBD2 as a possible D gene (6 bases). V was shortened by 4 bases and J by 7 bases, with 9 bases between the two germline ends. Germline V gene data show CDR1 as SGHDT and CDR2 as YYEEEE. CDR3 length: 12 amino acids. The CDR3 sequence is CASSPAGNEQFF. CDR3 nucleotide sequence: TGTGCCAGCAGCCCGGCGGGGAATGAGCAGTTCTTC. Full variable domain (remainder filled in from reference TRBV5-6 and TRBJ2-1): DAGVTQSPTHLIKTRGQQVTLRCSPKSGHDTVSWYQQALGQGPQFIFQYYEEEERQRGNFPDRFSGHQFPNYSSELNVNALLLGDSALYLCASSPAGNEQFFGPGTRLTVL.

The chain is built from TRBV2 and TRBJ2-1; 11 positions match TRBD2. The germline V gene has CDR1 SNHLY and CDR2 FYNNEI. The CDR3 has 15 residues. After removal of 6 bases from V and 5 bases from J, the junction contained 6 bases not matched to a gene. The chain's CDR3 is CASRRTSGGNNEQFF. The CDR3 coding sequence is TGTGCCAGCAGGCGCACTAGCGGGGGTAACAATGAGCAGTTCTTC.

The chain is built from TRBV19 and TRBJ1-1; 10 nucleotides line up with TRBD1. CDR3 length equals 15 residues. Unmatched junction bases numbered 10, after V lost 5 bases and J lost 7 bases. Germline CDR1 reads LNHDA; CDR2 reads SQIVND (reference sequence). The CDR3 bases are TGTGCCAGTAGTGTTCCGGGACAGGGGAATGGTGAAGCTTTCTTT. This encodes CASSVPGQGNGEAFF.

The chain recombines TRBV7-2 with TRBJ2-2; D is unresolved. V was clipped by 5 bases and J by 5 bases, with 9 bases between them. The CDR3 consists of 13 residues. Per germline, CDR1 SGHTA and CDR2 FQGNSA. This chain's CDR3 is CASSPILTGELFF. In DNA, the CDR3 is TGTGCCAGCAGCCCTATCTTGACCGGGGAGCTGTTTTTT. Combining the CDR3 with reference TRBV7-2 and TRBJ2-2 gives the whole variable domain GAGVSQSPSNKVTEKGKDVELRCDPISGHTALYWYRQSLGQGLEFLIYFQGNSAPDKSGLPSDRFSAERTGGSVSTLTIQRTQQEDSAVYLCASSPILTGELFFGEGSRLTVL.

The chain uses TRBV19 and TRBJ2-1, with a weak D call TRBD2 (5 bases). The CDR3 extends over 15 amino acids. Germline loops: CDR1 LNHDA, CDR2 SQIVND (reference sequence). The V gene lost 7 bases and the J gene lost 0 bases, with 13 bases spanning the gap. The CDR3 region is CASNRESHSYNEQFF. CDR3 bases: TGTGCCAGTAATAGGGAGTCCCACTCCTACAATGAGCAGTTCTTC.